The present T cell receptor (beta chain) was sequenced within a study of blood T cells in healthy people across ages (dated by TCRdb to between 2015 and 2017). At the level of the whole study: Template switching captured roughly one uniquely barcoded TCR beta cDNA molecule per two T cells in model experiments. The donors were split into four age groups: young (average 16 years), middle-aged (over 35), aged (62) and long-lived (approximately 89). To avoid experimental bias, donors of different ages were distributed randomly across sequencing lanes. Using deep sequencing normalized with unique cDNA molecular identifiers, the study measured how TCR beta repertoire diversity changes with age. Using the same blood draw, the study looked at two additional independent replicas of 1 million unique cDNA reads for two donors, one aged 18 to 29 and the other aged 80 or older. Broader findings and caveats from the paper: Compared with the aged group, the long-lived group had more naive CD4+ T cells, fewer expanded clones and increased TCR diversity, suggesting age selection. Because profiling used bulk unsorted PBMCs, naive and antigen-experienced compartments could not be compared conclusively. Total diversity estimates from one million sequenced T cells were considered lower bounds and underestimates. Because the CMV infection status of the donors was unknown, age-related changes in expanded clonotypes may potentially have been confounded. Observed TCR beta diversity per million T cells fell roughly linearly with age, and a significant reduction was already apparent by age roughly 40. The percentage of naive T cells measured by flow cytometry correlated strongly with observed TCR beta diversity.

This clonotype was seen more than once but under ten times. The target of this receptor is not known. Base qualities are missing; no much larger clone stands one base away. From cysteine to phenylalanine, the CDR3 is 17 amino acids long. The DNA shown is the 51-base CDR3, in frame from base 1. V and J are trimmed by 1 base and 2 bases, and the gene matches miss 5 bases of the junction. The library was prepared using 5' RACE. The sequencer was an Illumina HiSeq 2500. A second PCR of roughly 7 to 11 cycles was performed with a sample-barcoded 5' primer and a J-beta primer mix. A template-switch 5' adaptor carrying 12 random nucleotides introduced a unique molecular identifier onto each TCR beta cDNA molecule. Each sample yielded at least 2.5 million CDR3-containing paired-end reads. The Mint cDNA synthesis kit, primed by a TRBC-specific oligonucleotide, was used to synthesize first-strand cDNA from all RNA. Following uracil-DNA glycosylase treatment, a first 18-cycle PCR with universal primers M1SS and BC2_uni_R was performed on all cDNA. Under the source paper's analysis protocol: Normalization of each sample was performed by random selection of 1 million high-quality reads, each carrying a distinct molecular identifier. Instead of being binned into consensus sequences, reads that shared molecular identifiers were thrown out. CDR3 identification, clonotype clustering and error correction used MiTCR with a Q25 quality threshold and the strictest error-elimination algorithm. A nonparametric unseen species model with Euler transformation was used to estimate a lower bound on total TCR beta diversity. The public reads were reprocessed in TCRdb via fastp at Q25 and MiXCR, keeping in-frame beta chains. When rows share a CDR3 protein, they turn into one entry using the most common DNA and genes. The V and J calls come from TCRdb's annotation, not from the publication. This sample has some 640,000 distinct CDR3 sequences in its table, and about 28% of those were observed once. The ten most abundant clones make up approximately 15% of the sample.

Systemically healthy Caucasian individuals from Russia, about 38 in total and aged roughly 6 to 100 years, were included as donors. Approximately 9 milliliters of peripheral blood were collected from each donor into EDTA-treated Vacutainer tubes. Ficoll-Paque density-gradient centrifugation was used to isolate PBMCs, with at least 6.5 million per sample. Trizol reagent was used to extract total RNA from the PBMCs, yielding at least 5.5 micrograms per sample. The percentages of naive CD45RAhigh/CD27high T cells were determined by flow cytometry on a PBMC aliquot from every donor. Sequenced: blood. This clonotype originated in a woman of 80 years or more in good health. In this chain, TRBV12-3 or TRBV12-4 is recombined with TRBJ1-1, with 12 bases matching TRBD1. The CDR3 protein: CASSLVVGQGANTEAFF. The sequenced DNA: TGTGCCAGCAGTTTAGTGGTGGGACAGGGGGCAAACACTGAAGCTTTCTTT.